The present T cell receptor (beta chain) was sequenced within a study of identical twins. Points from the study as a whole: Memory repertoires showed no such pattern, whereas abundant cord blood beta clonotypes carried fewer insertions.

This clonotype was seen at least ten times. Its antigen is not known. This CDR3 contains 11 residues. V was clipped by 7 bases and J by 2 bases, with 4 bases between them. Germline V CDR1 and CDR2: MDHEN, SYDVKM. Via MiXCR, TCRdb re-called the 5' RACE reads, giving one row per CDR3 protein. The sample has hundreds of thousands of distinct CDR3 sequences, roughly a tenth seen once; the top ten hold 4% to 6%. The TCR comes from a woman between 18 and 30 years old in good health. V usage is TRBV28 and J usage is TRBJ2-3; no definite D call. The sample taken for sequencing was memory (CD45RO+) T cells sorted from blood. This CDR3 reads CASKTTDTQYF. CDR3 DNA sequence: TGTGCCAGCAAGACCACAGATACGCAGTATTTT.